This TCR beta chain was sequenced during a study of T cells in Graves' hyperthyroidism and ophthalmopathy. General study results and limits: Most thyroid-expanded clonotypes above 0.001 were also found in blood.

An approximately 9.4 ml volume of fresh peripheral blood provided the PBMCs. RNA transcripts were the template for amplifying TCR beta CDR3 regions. TCR CDR3 underwent first-round RT-PCR with the HTBI primer set. TCRdb processed the multiplex PCR reads anew with MiXCR; each CDR3 protein has one entry. This table holds a few hundred thousand distinct CDR3 sequences, roughly 23% found once. The CDR3 totals 16 residues. Trimming cost V 2 bases and J 5 bases, with 21 bases left between them. Per germline, CDR1 DFQATT and CDR2 SNEGSKA (reference sequence). With respect to this clonotype: Its target is unknown. This could be a read error, since a much larger clone is one nucleotide away.

What was sequenced was blood. The chain links TRBV20-1 to TRBJ2-5, with TRBD2 as a possible D gene (6 bases). The TCR was taken from a woman aged 70-85 years with Graves' ophthalmopathy. CDR3 nucleotides: TGCAGTGCTAGACCCAGACTAGTGGGAGAGACGGAGACCCAGTACTTC. Protein sequence: CSARPRLVGETETQYF.